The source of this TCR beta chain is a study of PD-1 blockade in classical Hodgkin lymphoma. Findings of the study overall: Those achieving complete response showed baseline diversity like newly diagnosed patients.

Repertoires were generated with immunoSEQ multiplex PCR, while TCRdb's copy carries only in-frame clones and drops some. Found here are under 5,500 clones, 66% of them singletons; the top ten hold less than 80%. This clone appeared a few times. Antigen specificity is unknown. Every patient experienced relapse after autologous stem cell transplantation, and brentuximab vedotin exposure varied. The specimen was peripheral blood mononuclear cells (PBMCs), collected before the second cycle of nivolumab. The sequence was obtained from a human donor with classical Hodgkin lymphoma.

The CDR3 loop is CASSPREGAYNEQFF. The CDR3 region has the DNA TGTGCCAGCAGTCCCCGGGAGGGCGCCTACAATGAGCAGTTCTTC. This chain links TRBV27 with TRBJ2-1, with TRBD2 matching over 8 bases. The CDR3 has 15 residues. Germline-derived CDR1 and CDR2 are MNHEY and SMNVEV (reference sequence). V lost 5 bases, J lost 2 bases, and 5 bases stayed unmatched.